This is a list of T cell receptor beta chains from one sample in a study of T cells after yellow fever vaccination. TCRdb reanalysed the 5' RACE reads using MiXCR and keeps one entry per CDR3 protein. The data contain 230,000 or so distinct CDR3 sequences, about 3.9% of them seen just once; the ten biggest clones take up around 19%. The sequencing used PBMCs, collected 15 days after the yellow fever booster vaccination. These receptors originate from a man between 18 and 29 years old who received the YFV17D yellow fever vaccine. CDR3s include the opening cysteine and the closing phenylalanine or tryptophan. The D gene is left open where the match is weak. Not every row has a clone size; where given, it reads once, few, many or a size class.

-,TRBV20-1,many,TRBJ2-3,CSAREGAGFFTDTQYF,TGCAGTGCTAGAGAAGGAGCGGGCTTCTTCACAGATACGCAGTATTTT
TRBD2,TRBV11-2,-,TRBJ2-3,CATGLAGSTDTQYF,TGTGCCACTGGACTAGCGGGGAGCACAGATACGCAGTATTTT
TRBD2,TRBV7-3,many,TRBJ2-4,CASRLLAGDKNIQYF,TGTGCCAGCAGGTTGCTAGCGGGGGACAAAAACATTCAGTACTTC
TRBD2,TRBV20-1,many,TRBJ2-1,CSARFRGDHEQFF,TGCAGTGCTAGGTTCCGGGGGGACCATGAGCAGTTCTTC
-,TRBV5-1,few,TRBJ1-5,CASSLGTTSNQPQHF,TGCGCCAGCAGCTTGGGGACAACTAGCAATCAGCCCCAGCATTTT
TRBD1,TRBV19,-,TRBJ1-5,CASSTISGQGRYQPQHF,TGTGCCAGTAGTACCATTTCTGGACAGGGACGGTACCAGCCCCAGCATTTT
-,TRBV5-1,many,TRBJ1-2,CASSLDGGYTF,TGCGCCAGCAGCCTGGACGGTGGCTACACCTTC
-,TRBV30,many,TRBJ2-7,CAWTWGGASEQYF,TGTGCCTGGACATGGGGGGGCGCGTCCGAGCAGTACTTC
TRBD1,TRBV4-3,many,TRBJ2-5,CASSQDPRGSETQYF,TGCGCCAGCAGCCAAGATCCCAGGGGGAGTGAGACCCAGTACTTC
-,TRBV4-3,many,TRBJ2-1,CASSQDRGSFYNEQFF,TGCGCCAGCAGCCAAGATCGGGGATCCTTCTACAATGAGCAGTTCTTC
-,TRBV7-8,many,TRBJ2-1,CASSPSGGQGNEQFF,TGTGCCAGCAGCCCAAGTGGGGGGCAGGGAAATGAGCAGTTCTTC
-,TRBV5-1,many,TRBJ2-7,CASSLGPPEYEQYF,TGCGCCAGCAGCTTAGGACCCCCTGAGTACGAGCAGTACTTC
TRBD1,TRBV5-1,many,TRBJ1-5,CASSIRQGDQPQHF,TGCGCCAGCAGCATCCGACAGGGGGATCAGCCCCAGCATTTT
-,TRBV5-4,few,TRBJ2-2,CASSLETRGGELFF,TGTGCCAGCAGCTTGGAGACCCGGGGCGGGGAGCTGTTTTTT
-,TRBV5-1,many,TRBJ1-5,CASSLIGNQPQHF,TGCGCCAGCAGCTTGATAGGGAACCAGCCCCAGCATTTT
-,TRBV6-5,many,TRBJ2-5,CASSTGTPSETQYF,TGTGCCAGCAGTACCGGGACGCCGAGCGAGACCCAGTACTTC
-,TRBV5-5,many,TRBJ2-3,CASSPLRGGPDTQYF,TGTGCCAGCAGCCCCCTGAGGGGCGGTCCGGATACGCAGTATTTT
TRBD1,TRBV12-3/TRBV12-4,many,TRBJ2-3,CASSGAGTGVITDTQYF,TGTGCCAGCAGTGGAGCAGGGACAGGGGTCATCACAGATACGCAGTATTTT
-,TRBV2,many,TRBJ1-2,CASGWTLGGYTF,TGTGCCAGCGGATGGACTTTGGGGGGCTACACCTTC
-,TRBV5-1,many,TRBJ1-5,CASSLGVGGGPQHF,TGCGCCAGCAGCTTGGGCGTCGGCGGAGGGCCCCAGCATTTT
TRBD2,TRBV5-1,many,TRBJ2-5,CASSTSGGAEETQYF,TGCGCCAGCTCGACTAGCGGGGGGGCAGAGGAGACCCAGTACTTC
-,TRBV5-1,many,TRBJ2-3,CASSLEGLAVTDTQYF,TGCGCCAGCAGCCTTGAGGGTCTAGCAGTCACAGATACGCAGTATTTT
TRBD1,TRBV4-1,many,TRBJ1-2,CASSLQVPGQGVRYGYTF,TGCGCCAGCAGCCTACAGGTCCCGGGACAGGGAGTTCGGTATGGCTACACCTTC
TRBD1,TRBV4-1,many,TRBJ1-2,CASSQDSAGGYDYGYTF,TGCGCCAGCAGCCAAGATAGCGCAGGGGGCTATGACTATGGCTACACCTTC
TRBD2,TRBV27,many,TRBJ2-1,CASSTLAGGDEQFF,TGTGCCAGCAGCACCCTAGCGGGGGGGGATGAGCAGTTCTTC
-,TRBV20-1,many,TRBJ2-3,CSAKGVFTDTQYF,TGCAGCGCCAAGGGCGTGTTCACAGATACGCAGTATTTT
-,TRBV24-1,many,TRBJ2-2,CATSDAGASANTGELFF,TGTGCCACCAGTGATGCAGGGGCCTCTGCGAACACCGGGGAGCTGTTTTTT
TRBD1,TRBV12-3/TRBV12-4,many,TRBJ1-1,CASSIQGPTEAFF,TGTGCCAGCAGTATACAGGGGCCCACTGAAGCTTTCTTT
-,TRBV12-5,few,TRBJ1-1,CASGSDGYTEAFF,TGTGCTAGTGGTTCAGACGGTTACACTGAAGCTTTCTTT
-,TRBV19,many,TRBJ1-2,CASSRGTYGYTF,TGTGCCAGCAGCAGGGGCACCTATGGCTACACCTTC
TRBD2,TRBV5-1,many,TRBJ2-3,CASSLQAGDTDTQYF,TGCGCCAGCAGCTTACAAGCGGGAGACACAGATACGCAGTATTTT
TRBD1,TRBV7-9,many,TRBJ2-2,CANDRDRSGGELFF,TGTGCCAATGACAGGGATCGTAGTGGCGGGGAGCTGTTTTTT
-,TRBV7-9,few,TRBJ1-2,CASSLGLMGGFYGYTF,TGTGCCAGCAGCTTAGGTCTTATGGGCGGATTCTATGGCTACACCTTC
TRBD2,TRBV19,many,TRBJ2-1,CASRPAGSSSYNEQFF,TGTGCCAGTAGACCAGCGGGGTCAAGCTCCTACAATGAGCAGTTCTTC
-,TRBV19,many,TRBJ2-5,CASSIVGGQETQYF,TGTGCCAGTAGTATAGTTGGCGGCCAAGAGACCCAGTACTTC
-,TRBV4-2,many,TRBJ1-3,CASSLRDVKGSGNTIYF,TGTGCCAGCAGCCTCCGGGATGTGAAGGGATCGGGAAACACCATATATTTT
-,TRBV27,many,TRBJ1-1,CASSRPGRNTEAFF,TGTGCCAGCAGCCGTCCGGGACGAAACACTGAAGCTTTCTTT
TRBD1,TRBV20-1,many,TRBJ2-7,CSARSGQGFYEQYF,TGCAGTGCTAGGTCGGGACAGGGATTCTACGAGCAGTACTTC
-,TRBV5-1,many,TRBJ2-6,CASSDIPSGANVLTF,TGCGCCAGTTCCGACATCCCCTCTGGGGCCAACGTCCTGACTTTC
TRBD2,TRBV20-1,many,TRBJ2-5,CSARGQGSLAGIQETQYF,TGCAGTGCTAGAGGTCAGGGGTCACTAGCGGGGATCCAAGAGACCCAGTACTTC
-,TRBV5-6,many,TRBJ1-5,CASSRYNEPQHF,TGTGCCAGCAGCCGATATAACGAGCCCCAGCATTTT
-,TRBV6-2/TRBV6-3,many,TRBJ2-4,CASSSSRVQYF,TGTGCCAGCAGCTCCTCTAGGGTTCAGTACTTC
-,TRBV7-2,many,TRBJ2-7,CASALTGSVMTEQYF,TGTGCCAGCGCGCTGACTGGAAGTGTTATGACCGAGCAGTACTTC
-,TRBV5-1,many,TRBJ1-2,CASSPQATGYGYTF,TGCGCCAGCAGCCCGCAGGCTACTGGGTATGGCTACACCTTC
-,TRBV11-2,many,TRBJ2-1,CASSKEYNEQFF,TGTGCCAGCAGCAAAGAATACAATGAGCAGTTCTTC
-,TRBV3-1,many,TRBJ1-4,CASSPLATNEKLFF,TGTGCCAGCAGCCCCCTGGCAACTAATGAAAAACTGTTTTTT
TRBD2,TRBV7-2,many,TRBJ2-3,CASSSRIVLAGNTDTQYF,TGTGCCAGCAGCTCCCGGATTGTACTAGCGGGGAACACAGATACGCAGTATTTT
TRBD2,TRBV20-1,many,TRBJ2-7,CSALLAGSSYEQYF,TGCAGTGCTCTATTAGCGGGGAGCTCCTACGAGCAGTACTTC
-,TRBV6-5,many,TRBJ2-3,CASSYLDSTDTQYF,TGTGCCAGCAGTTACCTGGACAGCACAGATACGCAGTATTTT
TRBD2,TRBV3-1,many,TRBJ2-3,CASSQGVSGGAGTQYF,TGTGCCAGCAGCCAAGGGGTCAGCGGGGGGGCCGGTACGCAGTATTTT
-,TRBV4-1,many,TRBJ2-1,CASSRASNEQFF,TGCGCCAGCAGCCGAGCGTCCAATGAGCAGTTCTTC